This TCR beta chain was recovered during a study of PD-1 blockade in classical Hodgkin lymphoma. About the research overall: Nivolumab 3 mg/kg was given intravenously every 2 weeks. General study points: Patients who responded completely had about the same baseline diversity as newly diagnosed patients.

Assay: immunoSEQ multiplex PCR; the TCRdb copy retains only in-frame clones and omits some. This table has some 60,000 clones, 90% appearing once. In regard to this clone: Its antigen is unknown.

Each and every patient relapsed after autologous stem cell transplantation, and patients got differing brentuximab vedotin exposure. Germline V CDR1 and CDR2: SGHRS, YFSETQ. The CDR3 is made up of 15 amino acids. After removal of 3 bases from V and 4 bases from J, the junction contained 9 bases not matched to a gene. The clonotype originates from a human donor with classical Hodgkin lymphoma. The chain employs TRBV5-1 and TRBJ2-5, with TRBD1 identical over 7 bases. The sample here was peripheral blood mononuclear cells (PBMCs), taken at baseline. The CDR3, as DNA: TGCGCCAGCAGCTCGGGACAGTTCGGCGGAGAGACCCAGTACTTC. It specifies CASSSGQFGGETQYF.